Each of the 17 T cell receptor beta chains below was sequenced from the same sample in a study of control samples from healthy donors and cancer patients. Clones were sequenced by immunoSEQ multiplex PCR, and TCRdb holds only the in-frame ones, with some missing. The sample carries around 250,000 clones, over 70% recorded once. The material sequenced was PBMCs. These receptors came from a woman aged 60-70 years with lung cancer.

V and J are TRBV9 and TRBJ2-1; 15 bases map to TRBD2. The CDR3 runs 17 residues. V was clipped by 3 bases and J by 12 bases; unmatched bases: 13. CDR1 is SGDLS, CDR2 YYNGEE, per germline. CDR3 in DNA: TGTGCCAGCAGCGCCGGACTAGCGGGAGGGCCCTCCTCGGGGCAGTTCTTC. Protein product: CASSAGLAGGPSSGQFF.

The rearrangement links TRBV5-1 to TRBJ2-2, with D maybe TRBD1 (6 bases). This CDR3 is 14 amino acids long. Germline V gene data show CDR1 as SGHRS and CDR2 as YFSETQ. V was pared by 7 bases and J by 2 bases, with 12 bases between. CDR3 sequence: CASLGQTNTGELFF. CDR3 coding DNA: TGCGCCAGCTTGGGACAAACCAACACCGGGGAGCTGTTTTTT.

Written as DNA, the CDR3 is TGCGCCAGCAGTCTAGGACTAGCGGGGGAGCAGTTCTTC. It is translated as CASSLGLAGEQFF. The J gene is TRBJ2-1, the V gene TRBV10-1; TRBD2 agrees at 12 bases. CDR1 and CDR2 from the germline V gene are WNHNN and SYGVQD (reference sequence). This CDR3 has 13 amino acids. After removal of 5 bases from V and 10 bases from J, the junction contained 3 bases not matched to a gene.

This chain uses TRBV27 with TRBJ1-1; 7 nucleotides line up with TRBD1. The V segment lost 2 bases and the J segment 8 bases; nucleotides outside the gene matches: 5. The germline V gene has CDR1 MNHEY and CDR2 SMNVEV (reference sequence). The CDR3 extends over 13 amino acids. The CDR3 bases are TGTGCCAGCAGTTTAACACAGGGGACCGAAGCTTTCTTT. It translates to CASSLTQGTEAFF.

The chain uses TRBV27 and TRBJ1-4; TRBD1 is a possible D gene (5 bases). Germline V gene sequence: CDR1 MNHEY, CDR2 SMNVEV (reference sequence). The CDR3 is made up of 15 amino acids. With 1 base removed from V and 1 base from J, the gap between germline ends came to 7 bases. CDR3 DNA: TGTGCCAGCAGTTTATACGGGGGAACTAATGAAAAACTGTTTTTT. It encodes CASSLYGGTNEKLFF.

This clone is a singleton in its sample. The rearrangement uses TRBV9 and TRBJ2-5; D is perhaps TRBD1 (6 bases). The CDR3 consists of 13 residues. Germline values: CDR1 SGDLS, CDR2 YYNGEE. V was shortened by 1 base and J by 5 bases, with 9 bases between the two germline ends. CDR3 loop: CASSVMGAETQYF. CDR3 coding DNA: TGTGCCAGCAGCGTAATGGGGGCTGAGACCCAGTACTTC.

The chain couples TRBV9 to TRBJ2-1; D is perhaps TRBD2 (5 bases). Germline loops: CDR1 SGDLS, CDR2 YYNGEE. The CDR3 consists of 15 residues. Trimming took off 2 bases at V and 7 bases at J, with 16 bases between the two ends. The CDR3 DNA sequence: TGTGCCAGCAGCGTCGTCGTGGGAGCTAGAAATGAGCAGTTCTTC. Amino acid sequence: CASSVVVGARNEQFF.

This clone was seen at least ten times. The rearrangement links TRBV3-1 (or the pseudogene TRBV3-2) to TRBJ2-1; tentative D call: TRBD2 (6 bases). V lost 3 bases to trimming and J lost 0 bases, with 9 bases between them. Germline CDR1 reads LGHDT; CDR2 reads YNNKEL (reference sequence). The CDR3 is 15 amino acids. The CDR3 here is CASSQDYSSYNEQFF. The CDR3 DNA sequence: TGTGCCAGCAGCCAGGACTACAGCTCCTACAATGAGCAGTTCTTC.

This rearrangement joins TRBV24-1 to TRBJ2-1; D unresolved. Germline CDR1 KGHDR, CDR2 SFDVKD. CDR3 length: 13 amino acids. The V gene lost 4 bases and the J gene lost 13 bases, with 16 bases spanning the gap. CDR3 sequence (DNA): TGTGCCACCAGTGACCACCGAGAATCAAATCAGTTCTTC. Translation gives CATSDHRESNQFF.

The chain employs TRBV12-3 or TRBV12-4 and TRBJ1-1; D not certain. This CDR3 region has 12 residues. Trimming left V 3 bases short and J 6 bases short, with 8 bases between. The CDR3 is CASSFHDAEAFF. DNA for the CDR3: TGTGCCAGCAGTTTCCACGATGCTGAAGCTTTCTTT.

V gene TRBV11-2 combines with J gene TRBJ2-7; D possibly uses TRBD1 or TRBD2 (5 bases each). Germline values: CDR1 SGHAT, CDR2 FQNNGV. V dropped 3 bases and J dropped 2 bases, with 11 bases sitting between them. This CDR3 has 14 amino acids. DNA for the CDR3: TGTGCCAGCAGCTTCGACCGGGGCCCCTACGAGCAGTACTTC. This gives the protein CASSFDRGPYEQYF.

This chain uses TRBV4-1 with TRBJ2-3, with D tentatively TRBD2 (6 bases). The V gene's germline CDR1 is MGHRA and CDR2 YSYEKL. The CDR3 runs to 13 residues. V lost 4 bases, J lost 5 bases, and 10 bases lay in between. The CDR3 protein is CASSRQGGDTQYF. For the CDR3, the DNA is TGCGCCAGCAGCCGCCAGGGAGGAGATACGCAGTATTTT.

The DNA of the CDR3 is TGTGCCAGCAGCAAGGCAGTGCAAGAGACCCAGTACTTC. It translates to CASSKAVQETQYF. This chain links TRBV21-1 with TRBJ2-5; the D segment call TRBD1 is taken from the table without a DNA check. TRBV21-1 is a pseudogene segment. The CDR3 contains 13 residues.

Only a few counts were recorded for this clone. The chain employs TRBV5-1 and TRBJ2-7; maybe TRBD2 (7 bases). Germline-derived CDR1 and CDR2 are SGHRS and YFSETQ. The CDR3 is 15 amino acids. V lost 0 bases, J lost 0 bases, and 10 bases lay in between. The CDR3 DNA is TGCGCCAGCAGCTTGGTGGCGGGGGCCTCCTACGAGCAGTACTTC. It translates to CASSLVAGASYEQYF.

CDR3 in DNA: TGTGCCAGCAGCTTGGCGCCGAGGCAGGGAGGCGAGACCCAGTACTTC. Translating gives CASSLAPRQGGETQYF. This chain links TRBV5-4 with TRBJ2-5, with a weak D call TRBD2 (6 bases). The germline V and J ends were trimmed by 0 bases and 5 bases, with 17 bases remaining between them. Germline loops: CDR1 SGHNT, CDR2 YYREEE (reference sequence). The CDR3 is 16 amino acids.

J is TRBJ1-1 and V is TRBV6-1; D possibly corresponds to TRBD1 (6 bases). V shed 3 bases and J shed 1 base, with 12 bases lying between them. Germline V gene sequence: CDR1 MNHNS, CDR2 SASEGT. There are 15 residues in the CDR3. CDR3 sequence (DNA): TGTGCCAGCAGTGAGTTGCAGGGGTCGAACACTGAAGCTTTCTTT. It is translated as CASSELQGSNTEAFF.

CDR3 coding DNA: TGTGCCAGCACAGTAGGGGGACACGGACAAGAGACCCAGTACTTC. It is translated as CASTVGGHGQETQYF. V usage is TRBV6-5 and J usage is TRBJ2-5; perhaps TRBD1 as D (6 bases). Germline lookup yields CDR1 MNHEY and CDR2 SVGAGI. The CDR3 runs 15 residues. The V and J ends lost 7 bases and 2 bases respectively, with 17 bases between them.